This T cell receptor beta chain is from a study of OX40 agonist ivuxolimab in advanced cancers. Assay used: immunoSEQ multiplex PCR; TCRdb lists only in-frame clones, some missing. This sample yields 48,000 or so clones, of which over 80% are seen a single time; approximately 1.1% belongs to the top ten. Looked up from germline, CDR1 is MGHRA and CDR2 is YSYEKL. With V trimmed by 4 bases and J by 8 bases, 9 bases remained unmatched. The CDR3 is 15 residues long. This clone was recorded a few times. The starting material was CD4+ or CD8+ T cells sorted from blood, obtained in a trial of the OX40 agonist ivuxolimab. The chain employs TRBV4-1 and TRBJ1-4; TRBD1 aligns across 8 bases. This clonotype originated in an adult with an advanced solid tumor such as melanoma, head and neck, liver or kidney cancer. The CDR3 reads CASSPQRDRREKLFF. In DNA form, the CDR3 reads TGCGCCAGCAGCCCCCAGCGGGACAGGAGGGAAAAACTGTTTTTT.